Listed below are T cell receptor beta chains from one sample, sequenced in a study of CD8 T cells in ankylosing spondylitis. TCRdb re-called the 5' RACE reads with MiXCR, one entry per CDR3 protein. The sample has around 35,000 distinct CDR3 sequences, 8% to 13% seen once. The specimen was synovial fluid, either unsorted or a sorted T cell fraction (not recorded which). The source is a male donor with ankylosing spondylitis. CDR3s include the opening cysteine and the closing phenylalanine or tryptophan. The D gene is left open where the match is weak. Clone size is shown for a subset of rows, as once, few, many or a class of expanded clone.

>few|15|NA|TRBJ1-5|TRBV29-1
CSVRGGGESNQPQHF
TGCAGCGTGAGAGGTGGTGGGGAGAGCAATCAGCCCCAGCATTTT
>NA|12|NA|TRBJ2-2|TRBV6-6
CASSYPRWELFF
TGTGCCAGCAGTTACCCACGTTGGGAGCTGTTTTTT
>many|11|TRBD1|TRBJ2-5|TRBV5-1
CARGQQETQYF
TGCGCCAGGGGACAGCAAGAGACCCAGTACTTC
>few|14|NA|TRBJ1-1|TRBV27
CASRPGAGWGEAFF
TGTGCCAGCAGGCCGGGGGCAGGTTGGGGCGAAGCTTTCTTT
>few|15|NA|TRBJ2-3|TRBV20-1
CSSARPGRRGDTQYF
TGCAGCTCGGCGAGACCGGGGCGGCGGGGAGATACGCAGTATTTT
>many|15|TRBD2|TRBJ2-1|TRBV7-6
CASSLSGRAFNEQFF
TGTGCCAGCAGCTTAAGTGGGAGGGCCTTTAATGAGCAGTTCTTC
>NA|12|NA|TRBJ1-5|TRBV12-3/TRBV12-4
CASSFYITPQHF
TGTGCCAGCAGTTTCTATATCACGCCCCAGCATTTT
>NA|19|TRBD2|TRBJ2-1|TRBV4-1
CASSQDGGLLAGIGHEQFF
TGCGCCAGCAGCCAAGATGGGGGCCTTCTAGCGGGAATCGGTCATGAGCAGTTCTTC
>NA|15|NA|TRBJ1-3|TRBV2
CASRKNQDAWDTIYF
TGTGCCAGCAGAAAGAATCAGGACGCTTGGGACACCATATATTTT
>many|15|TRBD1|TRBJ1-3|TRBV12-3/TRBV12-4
CASSRQGFSGNTIYF
TGTGCCAGCAGCAGACAGGGTTTTTCTGGAAACACCATATATTTT
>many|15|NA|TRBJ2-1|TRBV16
CASSQWRSSYNEQFF
TGTGCCAGCAGCCAATGGAGAAGCTCCTACAATGAGCAGTTCTTC
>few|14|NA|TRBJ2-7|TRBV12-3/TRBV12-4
CASMKGTDLYEQYF
TGTGCCAGCATGAAGGGGACGGACTTATACGAGCAGTACTTC
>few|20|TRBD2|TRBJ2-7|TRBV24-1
CATSRSGLALLQGPFYEQYF
TGTGCCACCAGTAGGTCGGGACTAGCGTTACTTCAAGGCCCCTTCTACGAGCAGTACTTC
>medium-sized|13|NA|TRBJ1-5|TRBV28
CASWDKGNQPQHF
TGTGCCAGCTGGGACAAAGGCAATCAGCCCCAGCATTTT
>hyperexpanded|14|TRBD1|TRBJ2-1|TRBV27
CASSLFAGGYEQFF
TGTGCCAGCAGTTTATTCGCAGGGGGCTATGAGCAGTTCTTC
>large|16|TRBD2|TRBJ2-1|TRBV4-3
CASSQDRLAVYNEQFF
TGCGCCAGCAGCCAAGATAGACTAGCGGTCTACAATGAGCAGTTCTTC
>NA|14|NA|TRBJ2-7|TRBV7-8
CASSLGPGTYEQYF
TGTGCCAGCAGCTTGGGGCCGGGTACCTACGAGCAGTACTTC
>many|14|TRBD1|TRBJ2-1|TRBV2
CASTEGGQYNEQFF
TGTGCCAGCACGGAAGGGGGCCAATACAATGAGCAGTTCTTC
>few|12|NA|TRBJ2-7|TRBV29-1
CSARGRTYEQYF
TGCAGCGCTAGGGGCAGAACCTACGAGCAGTACTTC
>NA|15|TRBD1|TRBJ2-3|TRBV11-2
CASSCRDRGTDTQYF
TGTGCCAGCAGCTGCCGGGACAGGGGCACAGATACGCAGTATTTT
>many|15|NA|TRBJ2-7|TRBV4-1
CASSQDPAGSYEQYF
TGCGCCAGCAGCCAAGATCCAGCGGGTTCCTACGAGCAGTACTTC
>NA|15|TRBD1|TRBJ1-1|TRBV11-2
CASSFISGGDTEAFF
TGTGCCAGCAGCTTTATTTCAGGGGGAGACACTGAAGCTTTCTTT
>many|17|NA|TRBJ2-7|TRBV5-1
CASSLPGASSFSYEQYF
TGCGCCAGCAGCTTGCCAGGGGCCTCTTCTTTCTCCTACGAGCAGTACTTC
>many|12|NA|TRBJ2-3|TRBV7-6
CASSYSTDTQYF
TGTGCCAGCAGCTACAGCACAGATACGCAGTATTTT
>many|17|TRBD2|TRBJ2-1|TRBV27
CATSGLAGRGPYNEQFF
TGTGCCACCTCGGGACTAGCGGGGAGAGGGCCCTACAATGAGCAGTTCTTC
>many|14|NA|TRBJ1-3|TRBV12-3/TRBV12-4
CASSLLGSGNTIYF
TGTGCCAGCAGCTTATTAGGCTCTGGAAACACCATATATTTT
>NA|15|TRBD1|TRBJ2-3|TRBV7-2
CASSPFTGGTDTQYF
TGTGCCAGCAGCCCCTTTACAGGGGGCACAGATACGCAGTATTTT
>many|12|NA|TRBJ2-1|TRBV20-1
CSARARRAEQFF
TGCAGTGCTAGGGCAAGAAGGGCTGAGCAGTTCTTC
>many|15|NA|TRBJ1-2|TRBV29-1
CSVEGLVRGNYGYTF
TGCAGCGTTGAAGGTTTAGTGAGAGGGAACTATGGCTACACCTTC
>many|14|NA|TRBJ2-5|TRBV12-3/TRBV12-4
CASSPTTGQETQYF
TGTGCCAGCAGTCCCACAACCGGCCAAGAGACCCAGTACTTC
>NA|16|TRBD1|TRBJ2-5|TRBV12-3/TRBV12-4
CASSPRDRQGLQTQYF
TGTGCCAGCAGTCCCAGGGACAGGCAGGGACTGCAGACCCAGTACTTC
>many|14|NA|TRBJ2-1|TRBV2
CASSEAHLTTSTFF
TGTGCCAGCAGTGAAGCGCATTTAACTACGAGCACGTTCTTC
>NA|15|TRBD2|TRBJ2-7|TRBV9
CASSVDPAGAYEQYF
TGTGCCAGCAGCGTAGACCCAGCGGGAGCCTACGAGCAGTACTTC
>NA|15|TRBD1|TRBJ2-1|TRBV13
CASRPGQVTGDEQFF
TGTGCCAGCAGGCCTGGACAGGTCACCGGGGATGAGCAGTTCTTC
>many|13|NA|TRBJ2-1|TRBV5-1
CASSSGGVNEQFF
TGCGCCAGCAGCTCCGGTGGGGTGAATGAGCAGTTCTTC
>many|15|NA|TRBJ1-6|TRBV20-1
CSARDPGTDSSPLHF
TGCAGTGCTAGAGATCCCGGGACGGATAGTTCACCCCTCCACTTT
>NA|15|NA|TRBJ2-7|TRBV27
CASRKNKGDGNEQYF
TGTGCCAGCAGGAAAAACAAGGGAGACGGGAACGAGCAGTACTTC
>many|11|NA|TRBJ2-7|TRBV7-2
CASSPGSGQYF
TGTGCCAGCAGCCCAGGGTCCGGGCAGTACTTC
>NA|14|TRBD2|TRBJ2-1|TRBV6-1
CASMGLAVDNEQFF
TGTGCCAGCATGGGACTAGCGGTCGACAATGAGCAGTTCTTC
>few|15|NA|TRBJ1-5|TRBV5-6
CASSVAKFSNQPQHF
TGTGCCAGCAGCGTTGCAAAGTTCTCAAATCAGCCCCAGCATTTT
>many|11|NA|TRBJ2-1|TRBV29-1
CSVGADNEQFF
TGCAGCGTTGGAGCCGACAATGAGCAGTTCTTC